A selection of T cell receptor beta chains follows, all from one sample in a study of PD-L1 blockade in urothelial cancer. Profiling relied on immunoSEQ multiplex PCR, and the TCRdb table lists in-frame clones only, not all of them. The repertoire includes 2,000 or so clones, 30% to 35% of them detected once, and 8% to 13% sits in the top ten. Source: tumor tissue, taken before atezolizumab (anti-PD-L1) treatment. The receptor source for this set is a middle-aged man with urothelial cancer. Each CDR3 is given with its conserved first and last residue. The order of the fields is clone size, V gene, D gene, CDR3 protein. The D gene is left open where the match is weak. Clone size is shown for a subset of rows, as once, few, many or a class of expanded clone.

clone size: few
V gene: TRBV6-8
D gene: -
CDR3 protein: CASSVGGRTTDTQYF

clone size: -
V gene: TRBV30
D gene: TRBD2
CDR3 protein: CAWSSGTYNEQFF

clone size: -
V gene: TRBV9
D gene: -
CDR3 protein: CASSVMFADTQYF

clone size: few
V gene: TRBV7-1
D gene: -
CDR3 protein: CASSLGGPTKNIQYF

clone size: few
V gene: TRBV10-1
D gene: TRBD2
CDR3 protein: CASSEGRTRVWEETQYF

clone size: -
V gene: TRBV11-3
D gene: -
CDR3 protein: CASRQTTSGDEQFF

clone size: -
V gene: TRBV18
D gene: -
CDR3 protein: CASSPTTDTQYF

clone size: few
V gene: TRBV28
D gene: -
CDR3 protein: CASSFPTPGELFF

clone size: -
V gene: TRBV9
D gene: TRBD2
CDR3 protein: CASSGGRSLVEQFF

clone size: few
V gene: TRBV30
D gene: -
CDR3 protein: CAWNIGGSYNSPLHF

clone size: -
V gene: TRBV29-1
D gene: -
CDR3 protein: CSVSRGSTDTQYF

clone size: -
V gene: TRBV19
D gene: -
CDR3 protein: CASNSQAKNIQYF

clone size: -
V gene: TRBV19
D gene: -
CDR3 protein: CASTPLVANSSYNEQFF

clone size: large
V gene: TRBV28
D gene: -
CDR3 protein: CASSFGTRTSGELFF